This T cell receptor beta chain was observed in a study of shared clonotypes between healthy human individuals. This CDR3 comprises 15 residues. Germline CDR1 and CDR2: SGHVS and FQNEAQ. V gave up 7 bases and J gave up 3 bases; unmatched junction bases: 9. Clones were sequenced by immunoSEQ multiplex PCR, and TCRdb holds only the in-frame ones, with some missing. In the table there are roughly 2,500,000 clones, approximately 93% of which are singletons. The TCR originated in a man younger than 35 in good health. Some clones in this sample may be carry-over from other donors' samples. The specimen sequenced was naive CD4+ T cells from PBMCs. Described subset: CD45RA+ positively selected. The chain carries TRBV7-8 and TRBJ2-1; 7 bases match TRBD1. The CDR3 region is CASTHRDSFYNEQFF. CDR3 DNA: TGTGCCAGCACCCACCGGGACAGCTTCTACAATGAGCAGTTCTTC.